This TCR beta chain was sequenced during a study of T cell changes during pregnancy in multiple sclerosis. Sequencing used immunoSEQ multiplex PCR; TCRdb keeps in-frame clones, though not all of them. Of some 43,000 clones in the sample, roughly 90% were seen once. This CDR3 comprises 14 residues. Between the trimmed V and J ends, which lost 6 bases and 8 bases, there was a span of 17 bases. In germline, CDR1 is MNHEY, CDR2 SVGAGI. The chain combines TRBV6-5 with TRBJ2-1, with D possibly matching TRBD2 (5 bases). This TCR was recovered from a female donor in good health, enrolled as a control in a pregnancy study. This specimen consisted of peripheral blood, obtained in the first trimester of pregnancy. CDR3 protein: CASSHLGNPDEQFF. As DNA, the CDR3 is TGTGCCAGCAGCCACCTCGGGAATCCGGATGAGCAGTTCTTC.